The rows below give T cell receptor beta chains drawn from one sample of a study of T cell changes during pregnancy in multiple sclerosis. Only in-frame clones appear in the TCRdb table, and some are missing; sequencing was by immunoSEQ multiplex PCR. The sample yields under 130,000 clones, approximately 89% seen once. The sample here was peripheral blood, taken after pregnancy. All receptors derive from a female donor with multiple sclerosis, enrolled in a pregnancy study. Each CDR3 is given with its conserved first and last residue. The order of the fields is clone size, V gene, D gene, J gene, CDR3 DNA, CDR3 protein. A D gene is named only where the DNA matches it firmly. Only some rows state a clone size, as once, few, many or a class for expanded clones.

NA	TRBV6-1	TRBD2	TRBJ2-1	TGTGCCAGCAGTTCTAGCGGGGGTTACAATGAGCAGTTCTTC	CASSSSGGYNEQFF
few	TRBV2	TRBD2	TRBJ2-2	TGTGCCAGCAGTGAAGCGGGACCGGGACTAGCGGGGGCAAAGACGACCGGGGAGCTGTTTTTT	CASSEAGPGLAGAKTTGELFF
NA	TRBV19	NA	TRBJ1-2	TGTGCCAGTAGTTCGTCGCGAGGCGGCTACACCTTC	CASSSSRGGYTF
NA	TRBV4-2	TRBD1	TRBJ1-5	TGTGCCAGCAGCCAGGCCCGGGACAGGGGTGGGCAGCCCCAGCATTTT	CASSQARDRGGQPQHF
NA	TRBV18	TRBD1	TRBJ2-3	TGTGCCAGCTCAACCTGGGACAGACAGAAGGTCTATACGCAGTATTTT	CASSTWDRQKVYTQYF
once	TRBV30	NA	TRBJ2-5	TGTGCCTGGACCGCGGGGATCGGGTGGGAGACCCAGTACTTC	CAWTAGIGWETQYF
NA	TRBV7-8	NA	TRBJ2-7	TGTGCCAGCAGCTTAGCGCGTTTGGGGGGGCAGCAGTACTTC	CASSLARLGGQQYF
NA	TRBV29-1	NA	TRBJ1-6	TGCAGCGTTAAAACAGACGGTAATTCACCCCTCCACTTT	CSVKTDGNSPLHF
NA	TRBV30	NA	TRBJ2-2	TGTGCCTGGAGTGTACTCCAGGGGGGCACCGGGGAGCTGTTTTTT	CAWSVLQGGTGELFF
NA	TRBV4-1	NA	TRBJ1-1	TGCGCCAGCAGCCCAACCAGGGCTGGTCGATCCACTGAAGCTTTCTTT	CASSPTRAGRSTEAFF
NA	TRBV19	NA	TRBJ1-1	TGTGCCAGTAGTACCACAGGATCGAACACTGAAGCTTTCTTT	CASSTTGSNTEAFF
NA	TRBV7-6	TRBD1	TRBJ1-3	TGTGCCAGCAGCCGGACAGGGGGCCTTGGAAACACCATATATTTT	CASSRTGGLGNTIYF
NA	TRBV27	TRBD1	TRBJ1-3	TGTGCCAGCAGTTTAAGAGGGACAGCTGGAAACACCATATATTTT	CASSLRGTAGNTIYF
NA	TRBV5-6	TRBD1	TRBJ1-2	TGTGCCAGCAGCAGGACAGGGGTCGGTGGCTACACCTTC	CASSRTGVGGYTF
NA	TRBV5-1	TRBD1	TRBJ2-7	TGCGCCAGCAGCTTGGAAGGGACAGGGAGGAACGAGCAGTACTTC	CASSLEGTGRNEQYF
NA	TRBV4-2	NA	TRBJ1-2	TGTGCCACCAAACCTTCCGGGTCAGGGCCCTATGGCTACACCTTC	CATKPSGSGPYGYTF
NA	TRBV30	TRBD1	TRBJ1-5	TGTGCCTGGAAAACTAGACAGGGGCGTACTGTTCCTAGCAATCAGCCCCAGCATTTT	CAWKTRQGRTVPSNQPQHF
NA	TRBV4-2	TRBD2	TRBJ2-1	TGTGCCAGCAGCCAAATAATAGGGACTACGGGTGAGCAGTTCTTC	CASSQIIGTTGEQFF
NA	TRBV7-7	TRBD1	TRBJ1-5	TGTGCTAGCAGCTTAGGGGCCAGGGGGCTTCAGCCCCAGCATTTT	CASSLGARGLQPQHF
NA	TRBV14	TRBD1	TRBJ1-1	TGTGCCAGCAGCCAAGATTTTGTGAGCAGGGGGACTGAAGCTTTCTTT	CASSQDFVSRGTEAFF
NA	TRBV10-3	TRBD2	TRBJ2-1	TGTGCCATCAAGCCCGGACTAGCGGGGTACAATGAGCAGTTCTTC	CAIKPGLAGYNEQFF
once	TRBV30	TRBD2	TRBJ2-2	TGTGCCTGGGCACTAGCGGGGGGGTGGTCCGGGGAGCTGTTTTTT	CAWALAGGWSGELFF
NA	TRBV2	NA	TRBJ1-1	TGTGCCAGCGACAGCTTCACTGAAGCTTTCTTT	CASDSFTEAFF
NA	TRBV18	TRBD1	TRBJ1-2	TGTGCCAGCTCACTTAATGCCGGACAGGGGAGGGATGGCTACACCTTC	CASSLNAGQGRDGYTF
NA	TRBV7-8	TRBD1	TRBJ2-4	TGTGCCAGCAGCGGCGAACAGGGGTTTTTGGACGGGAACATTCAGTACTTC	CASSGEQGFLDGNIQYF
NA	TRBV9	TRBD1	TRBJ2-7	TGTGCCAGCAGCCCCCGCTCCTCTCCGGGACAGGGCCCCTACGAGCAGTACTTC	CASSPRSSPGQGPYEQYF
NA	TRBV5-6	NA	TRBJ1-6	TGTGCCAGCAGCTTGAACAGGGCAAATTCACCCCTCCACTTT	CASSLNRANSPLHF
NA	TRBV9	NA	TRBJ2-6	TGTGCCAGCAGCGAGGGGGAGGGGCGCCACTCTGGGGCCAACGTCCTGACTTTC	CASSEGEGRHSGANVLTF
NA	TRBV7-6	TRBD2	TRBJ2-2	TGTGCCAGCAGCTTAGCCTGGTCGGGGCTAGCGGGGGCCGGGGAGCTGTTTTTT	CASSLAWSGLAGAGELFF
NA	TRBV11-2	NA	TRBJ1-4	TGTGCCAGCAGCTTGGGGGCAGGATTTAATGAAAAACTGTTTTTT	CASSLGAGFNEKLFF
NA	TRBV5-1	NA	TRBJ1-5	TGCGCCAGCAGCTTGGAGCGCGATCAGCCCCAGCATTTT	CASSLERDQPQHF
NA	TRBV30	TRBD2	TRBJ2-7	TGTGCCTGGAGTGTAGCGCGGACTAGCGGGATACCCTACGAGCAGTACTTC	CAWSVARTSGIPYEQYF
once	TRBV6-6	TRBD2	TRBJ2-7	TGTGCCAGCAGTTATTCGCTAGCGGGGGCATACGAGCAGTACTTC	CASSYSLAGAYEQYF
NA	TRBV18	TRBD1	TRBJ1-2	TGTGCCAGCTCACCACCTAGGACAGGGGGCCTTGGCTACACCTTC	CASSPPRTGGLGYTF
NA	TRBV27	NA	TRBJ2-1	TGTGCCAGCAGTTTAGGGGGACTGGAATCGTACTACAATGAGCAGTTCTTC	CASSLGGLESYYNEQFF
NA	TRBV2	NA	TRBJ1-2	TGTGCCAGCACCTCAGCCTACTCGACTGTCTTC	CASTSAYSTVF
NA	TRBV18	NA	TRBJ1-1	TGTGCCAGCTCACCGACCTCCGACAGTGAAGCTTTCTTT	CASSPTSDSEAFF
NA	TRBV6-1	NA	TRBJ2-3	TGTGCCGCCAGGTGGGGCACAGATACGCAGTATTTT	CAARWGTDTQYF
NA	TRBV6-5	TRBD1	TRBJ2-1	TGTGCCAGCAGTCTCCTACGGACAGGGAATGAGCAGTTCTTC	CASSLLRTGNEQFF
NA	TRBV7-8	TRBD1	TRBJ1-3	TGTGCCAGCAGCCGTTTGACAGGGGCTGGAAACACCATATATTTT	CASSRLTGAGNTIYF
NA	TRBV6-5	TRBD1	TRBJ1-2	TGTGCCAGCACCCCCTCAGGGGGAGGCTATGGCTACACCTTC	CASTPSGGGYGYTF
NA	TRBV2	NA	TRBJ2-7	TGTGCCAGCAGAGGGGACACGTCCTACGAGCAGTACTTC	CASRGDTSYEQYF
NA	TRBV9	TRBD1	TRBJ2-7	TGTGCCAGCAGTCCTTGGACAGGGGGCGGACGGGAGCAGTACTTC	CASSPWTGGGREQYF
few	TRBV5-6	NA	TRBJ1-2	TGTGCCAGCAGCTTATGGGAGAACTATGGCTACACCTTC	CASSLWENYGYTF
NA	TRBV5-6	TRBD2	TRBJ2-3	TGTGCCAGCAGCTTGGCCGCAGCGGGGGACACAGATACGCAGTATTTT	CASSLAAAGDTDTQYF
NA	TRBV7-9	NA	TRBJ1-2	TGTGCCAGCAGCTCGGATAGGGGTGGCTACACCTTC	CASSSDRGGYTF
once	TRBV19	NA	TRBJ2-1	TGTGCCAGTAGTTCTGGGGCGACCGGTGAGCAGTTCTTC	CASSSGATGEQFF
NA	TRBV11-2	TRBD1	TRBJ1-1	TGTGCCAGCACCACTAATCGACAGGGTCTCGGGGAAGCTTTCTTT	CASTTNRQGLGEAFF